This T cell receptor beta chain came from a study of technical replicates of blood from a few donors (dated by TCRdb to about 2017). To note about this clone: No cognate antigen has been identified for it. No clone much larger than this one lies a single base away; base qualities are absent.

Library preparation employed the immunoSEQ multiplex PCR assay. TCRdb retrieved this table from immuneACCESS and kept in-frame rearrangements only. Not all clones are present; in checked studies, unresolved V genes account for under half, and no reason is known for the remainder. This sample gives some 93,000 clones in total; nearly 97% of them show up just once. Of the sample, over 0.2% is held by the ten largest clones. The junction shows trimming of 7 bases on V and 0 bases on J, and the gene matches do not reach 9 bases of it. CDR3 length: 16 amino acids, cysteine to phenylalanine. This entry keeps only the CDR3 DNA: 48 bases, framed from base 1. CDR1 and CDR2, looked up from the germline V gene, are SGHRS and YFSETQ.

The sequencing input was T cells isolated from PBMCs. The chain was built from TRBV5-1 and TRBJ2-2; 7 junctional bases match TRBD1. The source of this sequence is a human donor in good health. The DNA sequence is TGCGCCAGCGGATTACAGAGGGGGCCGAACACCGGGGAGCTGTTTTTT. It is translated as CASGLQRGPNTGELFF.